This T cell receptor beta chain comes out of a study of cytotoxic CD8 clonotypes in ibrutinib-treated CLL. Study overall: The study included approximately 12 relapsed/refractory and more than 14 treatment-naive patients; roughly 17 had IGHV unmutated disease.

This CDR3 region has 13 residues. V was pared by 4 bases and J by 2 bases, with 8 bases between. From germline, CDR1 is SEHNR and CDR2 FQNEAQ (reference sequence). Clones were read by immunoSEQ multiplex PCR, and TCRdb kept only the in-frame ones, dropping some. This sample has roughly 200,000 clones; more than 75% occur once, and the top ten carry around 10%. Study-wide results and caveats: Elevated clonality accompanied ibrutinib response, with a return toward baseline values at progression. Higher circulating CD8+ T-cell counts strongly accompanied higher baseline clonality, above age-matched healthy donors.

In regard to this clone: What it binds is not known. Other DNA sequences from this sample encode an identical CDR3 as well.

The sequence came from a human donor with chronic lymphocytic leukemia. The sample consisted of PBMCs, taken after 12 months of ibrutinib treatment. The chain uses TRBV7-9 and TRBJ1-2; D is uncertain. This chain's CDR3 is CASSSSNNYGYTF. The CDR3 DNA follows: TGTGCCAGCAGCTCCTCCAACAACTATGGCTACACCTTC.